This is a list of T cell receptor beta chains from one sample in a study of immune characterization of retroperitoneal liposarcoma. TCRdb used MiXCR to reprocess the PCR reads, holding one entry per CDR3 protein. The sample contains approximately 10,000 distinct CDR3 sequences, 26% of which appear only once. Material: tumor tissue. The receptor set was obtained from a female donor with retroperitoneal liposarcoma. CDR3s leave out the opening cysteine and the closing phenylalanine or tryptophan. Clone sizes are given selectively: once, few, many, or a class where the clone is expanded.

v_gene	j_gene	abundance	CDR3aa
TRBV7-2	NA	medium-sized	ASSLGLAGIEQY
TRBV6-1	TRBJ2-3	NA	ASSEYRLNTDTQY
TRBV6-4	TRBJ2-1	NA	ASSDRDSNEQF
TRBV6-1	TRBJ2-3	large	ASSEGFVFQGSTDTQY
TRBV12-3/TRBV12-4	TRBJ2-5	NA	ASSKLSGTGGQETQY
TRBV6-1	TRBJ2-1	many	ASAEGSSYEQF
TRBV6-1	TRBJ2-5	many	ASSPYTGGRQETQY
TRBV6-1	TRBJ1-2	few	ASSGGFQAGYT
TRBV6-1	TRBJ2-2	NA	ASSIKQGPGELF
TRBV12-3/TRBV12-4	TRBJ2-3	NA	ASSLMGGIDTQY
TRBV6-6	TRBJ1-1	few	ASSYGEGWNTEAF
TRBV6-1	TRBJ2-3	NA	ASRDGLAVDTQY
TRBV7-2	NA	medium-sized	ASSRTSGAYNEQY
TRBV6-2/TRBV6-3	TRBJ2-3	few	ASIPSGRGDTQY
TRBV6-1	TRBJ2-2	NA	ASRSGFGGTGELF
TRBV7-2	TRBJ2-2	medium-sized	ASSVGTGELF
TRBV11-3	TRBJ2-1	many	ASSFRDYEQF
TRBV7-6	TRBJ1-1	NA	ASSLERNTEAF
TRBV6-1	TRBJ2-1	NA	ASKRGSYNEQF
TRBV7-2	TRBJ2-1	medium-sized	ASSPSSGRAYEQF
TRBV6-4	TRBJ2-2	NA	ASSAGTGDTGELF
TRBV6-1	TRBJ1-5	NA	ASTDLNRGYGNQPQH
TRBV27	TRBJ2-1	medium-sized	ASLEKAGAYEQF
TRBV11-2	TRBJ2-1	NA	ASSLGIRGDGRETQF
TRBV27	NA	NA	ASQLARYNEQY
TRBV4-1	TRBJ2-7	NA	ASSQDPLDGGSYEQY
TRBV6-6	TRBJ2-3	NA	ASSYLRQGAFTDTQY
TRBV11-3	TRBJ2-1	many	ASSLTHEQF
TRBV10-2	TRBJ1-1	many	ASSQQGAGEAF
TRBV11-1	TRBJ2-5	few	ASSTPGGNEQY
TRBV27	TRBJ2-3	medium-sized	ASSQSGNTQY
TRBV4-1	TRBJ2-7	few	ASSQFVTRNYEQY
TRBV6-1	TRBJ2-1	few	ASSDPSMGEQF
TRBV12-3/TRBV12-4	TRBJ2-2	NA	TSSQGVAGELF
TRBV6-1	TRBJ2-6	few	ASSLGQPGANVLT
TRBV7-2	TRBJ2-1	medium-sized	ASSPPGNLYNEQF
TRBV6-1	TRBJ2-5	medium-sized	ASSDPRDRGEETQY
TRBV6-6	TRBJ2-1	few	ASSYRSSAYNEQF
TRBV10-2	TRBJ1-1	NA	ASSIRTGGQNTEAF
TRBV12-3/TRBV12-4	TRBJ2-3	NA	ASSFGGGTSTDTQY
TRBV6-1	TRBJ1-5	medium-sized	ASSDDRGAGQPQH
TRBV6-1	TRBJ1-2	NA	ASSPGRGRAYGYT
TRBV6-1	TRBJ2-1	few	ASSGDLSSYNEQF
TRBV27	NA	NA	ASSPAGLAGGSAHNEQF
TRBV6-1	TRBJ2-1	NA	ASTSSGGAVEQF
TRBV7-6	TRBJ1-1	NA	ASSLTRSTGAGTEAF
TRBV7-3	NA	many	ASSLTGTDYNEQY
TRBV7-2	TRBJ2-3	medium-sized	ASSLFAVDTQY
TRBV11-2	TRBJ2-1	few	ASSPRHNEQF
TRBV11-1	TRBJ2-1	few	ASSGRRRSNEQF
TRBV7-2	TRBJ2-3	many	ASSTKIRGGSGTDTQY
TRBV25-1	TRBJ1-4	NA	ASRRDTGASNEKLF
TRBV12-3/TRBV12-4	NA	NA	ASSFWRVDQETQY
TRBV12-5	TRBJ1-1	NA	ASGLAYMNTEAF
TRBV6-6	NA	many	ASSYSGGTSYEQY
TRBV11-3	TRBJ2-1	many	ASSAGIGREQF
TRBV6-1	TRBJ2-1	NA	ASTRDNEQF